This TCR beta chain was found in a study of cytomegalovirus exposure and HLA in healthy donors. Only in-frame clones appear in the TCRdb table, and some are missing; sequencing was by immunoSEQ multiplex PCR. The table includes some 170,000 clones, about 89% detected once. The CDR3 has 15 residues. Trimming pared 0 bases from V and 3 bases from J, leaving 7 bases between. In germline, CDR1 is SGDLS, CDR2 YYNGEE. J is TRBJ2-6 and V is TRBV9, with D perhaps TRBD1 or TRBD2 (5 bases each). This TCR derives from a man aged 30-40 years in good health and CMV-seropositive. Material for sequencing was PBMCs. For the CDR3, the DNA is TGTGCCAGCAGCGTAGGGGGGATTGGGGCCAACGTCCTGACTTTC. Residues: CASSVGGIGANVLTF.